This entry is about one T cell receptor (beta chain). Its antigen remains unknown. This CDR3 spans 14 amino acids. V was clipped by 0 bases and J by 6 bases; unmatched bases: 4. Per germline, CDR1 SGHRS and CDR2 YFSETQ. The data were taken from a study of OX40 agonist ivuxolimab in advanced cancers. Study-level background: Participants could have had prior anti-PD-1, anti-PD-L1 or anti-CTLA-4 therapy, and more than 35% had some. Study outcomes and limitations: CD8+ T cells (on average) carried more expanded clones than CD4+ T cells. The study observed clonal expansion of CD4+ and CD8+ blood T cells by week 6 at 0.1 to 3.0 mg/kg.

Clones were read by immunoSEQ multiplex PCR, and TCRdb kept only the in-frame ones, dropping some. The sample holds 75,000 to 80,000 clones, around 88% seen once. The sequence derives from an adult with an advanced solid tumor such as melanoma, head and neck, liver or kidney cancer. This chain connects TRBV5-1 to TRBJ1-1; 8 bases agree with TRBD1. The material sequenced was CD4+ or CD8+ T cells sorted from blood, taken in a trial of the OX40 agonist ivuxolimab. The CDR3, as DNA: TGCGCCAGCAGCTTGGTGGCAGGGGGCCCTGAAGCTTTCTTT. Its protein product is CASSLVAGGPEAFF.